This T cell receptor beta chain was identified in a study of memory CD4+ T cells and cytomegalovirus serostatus. Study-level points and caveats: Suggested: most of the CMV-linked TCR signature lies in CD4+ memory cells.

Germline values: CDR1 KGHSH, CDR2 LQKENI. The CDR3 is 15 amino acids. V shed 0 bases and J shed 1 base, with 9 bases lying between them. The sort gate was single viable CD3+CD4+CD8-CD45RO+ cells for memory CD4+ T cells. CD4+ T cells were isolated by positive magnetic selection. The table came from immunoSEQ multiplex PCR; TCRdb's copy has only in-frame clones and leaves some out. The profile shows 40,000 to 55,000 clones, around 82% of them singletons. Points on this clone: Its antigen is unknown.

The TCR was taken from an adult in good health and CMV-seronegative. The chain joins TRBV18 to TRBJ2-5; possibly TRBD1 for D (6 bases). Sequencing input: memory CD4+ T cells from blood. CDR3 coding DNA: TGTGCCAGCTCACCACCGAACAGGGCCCAAGAGACCCAGTACTTC. Encoded protein: CASSPPNRAQETQYF.